A single sample gave rise to the 12 T cell receptor beta chains below, sequenced in a study of T-cell memory formation after mild COVID-19. TCRdb fed the 5' RACE reads into MiXCR, producing one record per CDR3 protein. This sample has 25,000 to 35,000 distinct CDR3 sequences; less than 7.5% occur once, and the top ten carry 13% to 15%. The sample was PBMCs or a T cell subset sorted from them (not recorded which). The receptors originated from an adult woman who had mild COVID-19 (a few samples of this study predate the infection). Cell type and time point are not known.

In its sample, this clonotype was seen many times. This rearrangement joins TRBV12-5 to TRBJ2-5; possible D gene TRBD1, 5 bases. CDR1 and CDR2 (germline): LGHNT, FRNRAP. The CDR3 has 12 residues. V gave up 2 bases and J gave up 9 bases, with 10 bases separating them. CDR3 protein: CASGLSTGAQYF. The CDR3 nucleotides are TGTGCTAGTGGTTTGTCTACAGGTGCCCAGTACTTC. Full variable domain (missing parts from reference TRBV12-5 and TRBJ2-5): DARVTQTPRHKVTEMGQEVTMRCQPILGHNTVFWYRQTMMQGLELLAYFRNRAPLDDSGMPKDRFSAEMPDATLATLKIQPSEPRDSAVYFCASGLSTGAQYFGPGTRLLVL.

This clonotype was seen at least ten times. The V gene is TRBV7-2, the J gene TRBJ1-2, with D possibly TRBD1 on 5 matching bases. Germline values: CDR1 SGHTA, CDR2 FQGNSA. Trimming removed 5 bases from V and 6 bases from J, with 25 bases in between. There are 17 residues in the CDR3. This chain's CDR3 is CASSKGRVSGARDGYTF. In nucleotides, the CDR3 is TGTGCCAGCAGCAAAGGGAGGGTGTCTGGGGCAAGGGATGGCTACACCTTC.

This clonotype was found many times. The chain uses TRBV4-2 and TRBJ2-7, with TRBD2 identical over 10 bases. Looked up from germline, CDR1 is LGHNA and CDR2 is YNFKEQ. CDR3 size: 15 residues. V was pared by 1 base and J by 3 bases, with 3 bases of the junction left unmatched. CDR3 in DNA: TGTGCCAGCAGCCAAGGCTCTAGCGGGGGCTACGAGCAGTACTTC. Translating it yields CASSQGSSGGYEQYF.

This clonotype was counted many times. This CDR3 is CASSIQGPSSGNTIYF. The CDR3 DNA sequence: TGTGCCAGTAGTATACAGGGCCCAAGCTCTGGAAACACCATATATTTT. V usage is TRBV19 and J usage is TRBJ1-3; perhaps TRBD1 as D (5 bases). The CDR3 loop spans 16 amino acids. Trimming removed 2 bases from V and 0 bases from J, with 11 bases in between. Per the germline V gene, CDR1 is LNHDA and CDR2 is SQIVND (reference sequence).

This clonotype was seen repeatedly, ten times or more. The chain joins TRBV5-1 to TRBJ2-3, with D perhaps matching TRBD1 (6 bases). From germline, CDR1 is SGHRS and CDR2 YFSETQ. The V end was cut by 0 bases, the J end by 4 bases, with 18 bases between. This CDR3 region has 17 residues. In DNA form, the CDR3 reads TGCGCCAGCAGCTTGGGCCACAGGGACCGTAAAGCAGATACGCAGTATTTT. It translates to CASSLGHRDRKADTQYF.

This clonotype has at least ten counts. This chain links TRBV10-3 with TRBJ1-1, with TRBD1 matching 8 bases. With 10 bases clipped from V and 1 base from J, the junction kept 11 bases outside the gene matches. The germline CDR1 and CDR2 sequences are ENHRY and SYGVKD. The CDR3 covers 15 residues. DNA for the CDR3: TGTGCCACAGGGGACAACAGGGGGAGGAACACTGAAGCTTTCTTT. As protein: CATGDNRGRNTEAFF.

This clonotype appeared many times. This chain connects TRBV15 to TRBJ2-5; the match to TRBD1 covers 7 bases. Germline CDR1 is LNHNV and CDR2 is YYDKDF (reference sequence). The junction had 9 bases not matched to a gene; V was cut back by 3 bases and J by 5 bases. There are 15 residues in the CDR3. This chain's CDR3 is CATSRTVQGDETQYF. The CDR3 coding sequence is TGTGCCACCAGCAGGACGGTTCAGGGGGATGAGACCCAGTACTTC.

In DNA form, the CDR3 reads TGTGCCAGCACGGAGGGACTCTCTGGAAACACCATATATTTT. This codes for CASTEGLSGNTIYF. The chain is built from TRBV6-6 and TRBJ1-3, with a weak D call TRBD1 (5 bases). Germline loops: CDR1 MNHNY, CDR2 SVGAGI (reference sequence). Trimming removed 7 bases from V and 0 bases from J, with 10 bases in between. This CDR3 is built from 14 residues.

This clonotype has at least ten counts. This chain connects TRBV6-4 to TRBJ2-2; 10 bases are shared with TRBD1. The CDR3 is made up of 15 amino acids. V trimming: 5 bases; J trimming: 5 bases; junction bases outside the gene matches: 5. Per germline, CDR1 MRHNA and CDR2 SNTAGT. The DNA for the CDR3 is TGTGCCAGCAGTACCGGACAGGGGGAAACCGGGGAGCTGTTTTTT. Protein sequence: CASSTGQGETGELFF.

This clonotype was recorded at least ten times. This chain connects TRBV16 to TRBJ1-3, with a possible D match to TRBD1 (5 bases). CDR3 length: 18 residues. The ends were cut back, 0 bases at V and 4 bases at J, with 19 bases in the middle. From germline, CDR1 is KGHSY and CDR2 FQNENV. DNA of the CDR3: TGTGCCAGCAGCCAATCGCCCAGCCAGGGCGCTCGGGGAAACACCATATATTTT. It specifies CASSQSPSQGARGNTIYF. Using reference TRBV16 and TRBJ1-3 for the parts outside the CDR3, the full variable domain is GEEVAQTPKHLVRGEGQKAKLYCAPIKGHSYVFWYQQVLKNEFKFLISFQNENVFDETGMPKERFSAKCLPNSPCSLEIQATKLEDSAVYFCASSQSPSQGARGNTIYFGEGSWLTVV.

This clonotype was recorded many times. This chain connects TRBV7-8 to TRBJ2-1, with D possibly being TRBD1 (5 bases). V was clipped by 3 bases and J by 6 bases, with 15 bases between them. The germline CDR1 and CDR2 sequences are SGHVS and FQNEAQ. The CDR3 has 15 residues. The CDR3 protein is CASSFGQSRGNEQFF. The CDR3 nucleotides read TGTGCCAGCAGCTTCGGGCAGTCTAGGGGCAATGAGCAGTTCTTC.

This clonotype has at least ten counts. The chain uses TRBV20-1 and TRBJ1-1; 11 bases fit TRBD1. The CDR3 loop spans 17 amino acids. Germline V gives CDR1 DFQATT, CDR2 SNEGSKA (reference sequence). Losses at the gene ends were 0 bases for V and 4 bases for J; bases not matched to a gene: 10. Written as DNA, the CDR3 is TGCAGTGCTAGAGATTTCGCATCAGGGACAGGGGGCACTGAAGCTTTCTTT. The encoded protein is CSARDFASGTGGTEAFF.